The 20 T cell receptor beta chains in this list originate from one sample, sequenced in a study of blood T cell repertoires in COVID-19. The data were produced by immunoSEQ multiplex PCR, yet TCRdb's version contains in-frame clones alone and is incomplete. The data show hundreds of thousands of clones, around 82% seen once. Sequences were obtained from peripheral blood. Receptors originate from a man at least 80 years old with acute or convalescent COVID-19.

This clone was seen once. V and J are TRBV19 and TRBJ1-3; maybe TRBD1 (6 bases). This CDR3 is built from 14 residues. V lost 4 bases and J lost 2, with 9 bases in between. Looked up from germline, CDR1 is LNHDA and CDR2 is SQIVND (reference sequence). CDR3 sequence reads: CASSRDTPGNTIYF. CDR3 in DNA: TGTGCCAGTAGTAGGGACACTCCTGGAAACACCATATATTTT.

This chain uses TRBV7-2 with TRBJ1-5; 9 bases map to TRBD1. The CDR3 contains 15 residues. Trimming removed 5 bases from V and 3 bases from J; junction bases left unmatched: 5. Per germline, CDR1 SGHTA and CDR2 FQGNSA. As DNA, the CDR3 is TGTGCCAGCAGCCCGCGGACAGGGGACAATCAGCCCCAGCATTTT. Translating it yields CASSPRTGDNQPQHF.

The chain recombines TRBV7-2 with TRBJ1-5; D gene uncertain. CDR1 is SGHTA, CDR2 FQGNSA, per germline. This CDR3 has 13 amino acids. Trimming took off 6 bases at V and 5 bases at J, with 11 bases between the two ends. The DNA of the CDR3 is TGTGCCAGCAGTCCCTCCTACTATCAGCCCCAGCATTTT. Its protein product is CASSPSYYQPQHF.

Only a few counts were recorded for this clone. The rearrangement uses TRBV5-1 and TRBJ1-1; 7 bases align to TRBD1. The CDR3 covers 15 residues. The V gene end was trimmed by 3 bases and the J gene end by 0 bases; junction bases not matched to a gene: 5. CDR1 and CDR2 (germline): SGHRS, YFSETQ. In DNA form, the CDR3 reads TGCGCCAGCAGCTCACAGGGGCAGGTGAACACTGAAGCTTTCTTT. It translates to CASSSQGQVNTEAFF.

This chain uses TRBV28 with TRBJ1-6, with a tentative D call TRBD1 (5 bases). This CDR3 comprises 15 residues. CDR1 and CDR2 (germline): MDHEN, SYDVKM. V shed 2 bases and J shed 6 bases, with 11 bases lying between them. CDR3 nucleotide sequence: TGTGCCAGCAGTTTAGCGGGGCGGACTAATTCACCCCTCCACTTT. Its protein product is CASSLAGRTNSPLHF.

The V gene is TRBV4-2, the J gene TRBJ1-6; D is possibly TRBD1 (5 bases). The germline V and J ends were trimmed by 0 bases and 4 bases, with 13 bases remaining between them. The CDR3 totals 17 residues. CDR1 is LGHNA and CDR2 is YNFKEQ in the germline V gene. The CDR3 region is CASSQDPPGGYNSPLHF. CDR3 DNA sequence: TGTGCCAGCAGCCAAGATCCCCCCGGGGGGTATAATTCACCCCTCCACTTT.

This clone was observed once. CDR3 loop: CASSGTGSYEQYF. Here the CDR3 DNA reads TGTGCCAGCTCCGGGACAGGCTCCTACGAGCAGTACTTC. The chain carries TRBV28 and TRBJ2-7; 8 bases align to TRBD1. V trimming: 8 bases; J trimming: 0 bases; junction bases outside the gene matches: 3. Germline CDR1 and CDR2: MDHEN and SYDVKM. CDR3 length: 13 residues.

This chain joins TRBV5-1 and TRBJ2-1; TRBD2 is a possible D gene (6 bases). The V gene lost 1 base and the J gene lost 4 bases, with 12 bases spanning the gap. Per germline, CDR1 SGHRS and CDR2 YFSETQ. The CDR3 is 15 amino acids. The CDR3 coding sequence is TGCGCCAGCAGCTTGTATGGCGGGGAGTACAATGAGCAGTTCTTC. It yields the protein CASSLYGGEYNEQFF.

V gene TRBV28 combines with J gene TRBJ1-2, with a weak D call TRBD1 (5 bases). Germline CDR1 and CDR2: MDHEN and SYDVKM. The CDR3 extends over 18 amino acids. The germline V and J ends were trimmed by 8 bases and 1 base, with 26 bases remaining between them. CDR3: CASRVWVVGGRYNYGYTF. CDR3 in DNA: TGTGCCAGCCGCGTGTGGGTTGTGGGGGGGAGATATAACTATGGCTACACCTTC.

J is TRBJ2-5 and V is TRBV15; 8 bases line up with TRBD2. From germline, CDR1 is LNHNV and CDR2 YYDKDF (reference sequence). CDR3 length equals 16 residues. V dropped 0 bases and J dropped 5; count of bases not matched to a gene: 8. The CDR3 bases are TGTGCCACCAGCAGAGACCCCGCGGGAGGTGTGGAGACCCAGTACTTC. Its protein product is CATSRDPAGGVETQYF.

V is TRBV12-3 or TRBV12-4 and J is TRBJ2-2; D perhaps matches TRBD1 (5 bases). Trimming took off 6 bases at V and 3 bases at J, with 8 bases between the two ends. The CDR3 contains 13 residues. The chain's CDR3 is CASRWGDTGELFF. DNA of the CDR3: TGTGCCAGCAGGTGGGGCGACACCGGGGAGCTGTTTTTT.

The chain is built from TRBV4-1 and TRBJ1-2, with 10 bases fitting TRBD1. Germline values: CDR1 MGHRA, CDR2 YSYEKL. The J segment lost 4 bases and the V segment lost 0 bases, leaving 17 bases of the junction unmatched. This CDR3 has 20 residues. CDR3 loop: CASSQDRQGAALIGGYGYTF. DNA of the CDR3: TGCGCCAGCAGCCAAGACCGACAGGGGGCGGCTTTAATCGGTGGCTATGGCTACACCTTC.

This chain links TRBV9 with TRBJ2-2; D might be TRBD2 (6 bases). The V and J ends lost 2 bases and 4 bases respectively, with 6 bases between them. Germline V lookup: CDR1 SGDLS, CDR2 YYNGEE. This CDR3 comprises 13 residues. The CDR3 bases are TGTGCCAGCAGCGTGACTAGCACCGGGGAGCTGTTTTTT. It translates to CASSVTSTGELFF.

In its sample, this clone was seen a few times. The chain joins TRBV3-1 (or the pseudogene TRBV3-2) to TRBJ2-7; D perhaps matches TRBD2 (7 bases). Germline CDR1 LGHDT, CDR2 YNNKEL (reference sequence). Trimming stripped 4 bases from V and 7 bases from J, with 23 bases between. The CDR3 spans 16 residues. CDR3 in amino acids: CASSLYLAGAVREQYF. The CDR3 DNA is TGTGCCAGCAGCCTCTACCTTGCGGGGGCAGTTCGGGAGCAGTACTTC.

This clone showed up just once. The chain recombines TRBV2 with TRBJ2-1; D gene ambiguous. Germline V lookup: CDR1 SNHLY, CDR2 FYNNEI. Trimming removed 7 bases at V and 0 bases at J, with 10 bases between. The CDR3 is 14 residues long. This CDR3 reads CASKERSSYNEQFF. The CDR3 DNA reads TGTGCCAGCAAGGAGCGTAGCTCCTACAATGAGCAGTTCTTC. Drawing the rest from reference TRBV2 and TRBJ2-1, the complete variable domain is EPEVTQTPSHQVTQMGQEVILRCVPISNHLYFYWYRQILGQKVEFLVSFYNNEISEKSEIFDDQFSVERPDGSNFTLKIRSTKLEDSAMYFCASKERSSYNEQFFGPGTRLTVL.

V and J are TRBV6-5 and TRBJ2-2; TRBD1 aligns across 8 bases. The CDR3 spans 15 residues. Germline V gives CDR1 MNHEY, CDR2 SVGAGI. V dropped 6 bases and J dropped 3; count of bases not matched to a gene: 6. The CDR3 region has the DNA TGTGCCAGCAGATCCCTGGACAGGGACACCGGGGAGCTGTTTTTT. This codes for CASRSLDRDTGELFF.

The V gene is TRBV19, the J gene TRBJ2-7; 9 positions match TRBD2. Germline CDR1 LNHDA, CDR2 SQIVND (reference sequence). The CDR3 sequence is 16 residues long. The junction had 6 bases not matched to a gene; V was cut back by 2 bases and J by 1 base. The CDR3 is CASSISAGGVSYEQYF. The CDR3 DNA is TGTGCCAGTAGTATATCGGCGGGAGGGGTATCCTACGAGCAGTACTTC.

The CDR3 sequence is CASSPPWTGGNTIYF. For the CDR3, the DNA is TGTGCCAGCTCACCCCCTTGGACAGGGGGAAACACCATATATTTT. The gene calls are TRBV18 and TRBJ1-3, with TRBD1 matching over 8 bases. The length of the CDR3 is 15 residues. CDR1 and CDR2 from the germline V gene are KGHSH and LQKENI. The junction had 5 bases not matched to a gene; V was cut back by 3 bases and J by 4 bases.

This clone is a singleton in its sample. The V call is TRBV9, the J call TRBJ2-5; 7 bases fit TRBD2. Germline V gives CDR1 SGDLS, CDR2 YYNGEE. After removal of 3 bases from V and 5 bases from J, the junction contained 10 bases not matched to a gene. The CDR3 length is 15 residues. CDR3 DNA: TGTGCCAGCAGCGGGATAGCGGGCGGGAGTGAGACCCAGTACTTC. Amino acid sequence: CASSGIAGGSETQYF.

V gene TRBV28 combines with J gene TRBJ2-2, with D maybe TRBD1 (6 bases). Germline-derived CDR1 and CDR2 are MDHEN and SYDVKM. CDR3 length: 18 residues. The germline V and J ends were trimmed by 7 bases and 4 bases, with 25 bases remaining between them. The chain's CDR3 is CASNPDRVRTPFTGELFF. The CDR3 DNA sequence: TGTGCCAGCAATCCGGACAGAGTCCGAACTCCGTTCACCGGGGAGCTGTTTTTT.